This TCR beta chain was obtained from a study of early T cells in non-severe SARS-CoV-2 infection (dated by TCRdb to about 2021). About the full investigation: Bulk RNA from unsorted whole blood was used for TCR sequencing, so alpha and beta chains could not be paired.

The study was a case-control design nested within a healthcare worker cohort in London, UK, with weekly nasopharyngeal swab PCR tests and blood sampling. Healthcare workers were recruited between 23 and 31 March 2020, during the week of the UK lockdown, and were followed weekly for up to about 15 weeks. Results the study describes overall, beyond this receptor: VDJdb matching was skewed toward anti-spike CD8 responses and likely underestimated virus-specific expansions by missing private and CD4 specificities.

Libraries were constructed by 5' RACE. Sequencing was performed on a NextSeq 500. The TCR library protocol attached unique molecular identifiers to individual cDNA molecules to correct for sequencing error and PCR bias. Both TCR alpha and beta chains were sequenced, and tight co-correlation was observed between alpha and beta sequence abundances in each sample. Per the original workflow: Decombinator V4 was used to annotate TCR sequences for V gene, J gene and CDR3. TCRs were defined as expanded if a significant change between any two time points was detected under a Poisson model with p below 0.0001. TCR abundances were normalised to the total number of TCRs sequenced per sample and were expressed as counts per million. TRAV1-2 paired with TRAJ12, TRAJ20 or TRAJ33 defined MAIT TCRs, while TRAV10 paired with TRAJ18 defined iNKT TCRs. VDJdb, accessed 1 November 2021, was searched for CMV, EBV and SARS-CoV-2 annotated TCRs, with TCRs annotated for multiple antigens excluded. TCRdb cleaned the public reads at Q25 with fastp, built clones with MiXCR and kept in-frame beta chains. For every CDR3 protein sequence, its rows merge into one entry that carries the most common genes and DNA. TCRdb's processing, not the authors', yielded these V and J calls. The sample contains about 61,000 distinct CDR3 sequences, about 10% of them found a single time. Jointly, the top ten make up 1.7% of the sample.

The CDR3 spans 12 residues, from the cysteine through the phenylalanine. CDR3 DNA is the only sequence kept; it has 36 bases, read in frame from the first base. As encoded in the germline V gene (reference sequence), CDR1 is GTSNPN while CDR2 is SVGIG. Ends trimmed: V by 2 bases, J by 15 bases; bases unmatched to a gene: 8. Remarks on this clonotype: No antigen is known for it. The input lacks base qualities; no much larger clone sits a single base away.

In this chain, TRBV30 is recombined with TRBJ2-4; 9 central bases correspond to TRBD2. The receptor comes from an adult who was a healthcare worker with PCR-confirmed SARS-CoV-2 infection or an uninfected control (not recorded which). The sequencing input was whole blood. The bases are TGTGCCTGGAGTTACGCGGGGGGGACCTGGTACTTC. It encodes CAWSYAGGTWYF.